A single sample is the source of the 18 T cell receptor beta chains below, sequenced in a study of beta chain features in type 1 diabetes. Study findings and constraints: When Type 1 diabetes patients were examined, their TCRB CDR3s proved moderately but significantly shorter in all four CD4+ subsets.

Their antigen targets remain unknown. The whole isolated RNA underwent reverse transcription, so sequencing captured expressed TCRB transcripts. Sequencing was performed with immunoSEQ multiplex PCR; in TCRdb, only in-frame clones are kept and a portion is missing. The sample shows roughly 220,000 clones, 16% of them seen only once. Sequenced sample: naive CD4+ T cells from blood. These receptors were collected from a man aged 25-45 years with type 1 diabetes.

The chain employs TRBV5-1 and TRBJ2-1; D perhaps matches TRBD2 (6 bases). The V end was cut by 5 bases, the J end by 8 bases, with 23 bases between. The germline gives CDR1 SGHRS, CDR2 YFSETQ. CDR3 length: 16 amino acids. CDR3 nucleotides: TGCGCCAGCAGTACGAGCGCCGGGACTGGGCGCCATGAGCAGTTCTTC. It translates to CASSTSAGTGRHEQFF.

This chain links TRBV4-2 with TRBJ2-5; 10 bases fit TRBD1. CDR1 and CDR2 (germline): LGHNA, YNFKEQ. The CDR3 totals 16 residues. V shed 0 bases, J shed 4 bases, and the junction held 5 bases outside the gene matches. Here the CDR3 DNA reads TGTGCCAGCAGCCAAGATAAGGGGACAGGGGCAGAGACCCAGTACTTC. It translates to CASSQDKGTGAETQYF.

This sequence joins TRBV4-3 and TRBJ2-1, with TRBD2 matching over 9 bases. Germline CDR1 reads LGHNA; CDR2 reads YSLEER. The CDR3 runs 14 residues. The V segment lost 1 base and the J segment 10 bases; nucleotides outside the gene matches: 5. The CDR3: CASSQGTSVMEQFF. In DNA, the CDR3 is TGCGCCAGCAGCCAAGGGACTAGCGTTATGGAGCAGTTCTTC.

The chain employs TRBV7-2 and TRBJ2-7; D gene unclear. Trimming took 3 bases from V and 5 from J, leaving 11 bases between them. This CDR3 is 13 amino acids long. Germline lookup yields CDR1 SGHTA and CDR2 FQGNSA. CDR3 bases: TGTGCCAGCAGCTTTGGATTTAGGGACGAGCAGTACTTC. Protein product: CASSFGFRDEQYF. The whole variable domain, remainder taken from reference TRBV7-2 and TRBJ2-7, is GAGVSQSPSNKVTEKGKDVELRCDPISGHTALYWYRQSLGQGLEFLIYFQGNSAPDKSGLPSDRFSAERTGGSVSTLTIQRTQQEDSAVYLCASSFGFRDEQYFGPGTRLTVT.

This clone has more than one count but fewer than ten. The gene calls are TRBV5-6 and TRBJ2-1; D gene unclear. Trimming took 4 bases from V and 0 from J, leaving 8 bases between them. The CDR3 covers 14 residues. CDR1 is SGHDT, CDR2 YYEEEE, per germline. The CDR3: CASSVKGSYNEQFF. CDR3 bases: TGTGCCAGCAGCGTGAAAGGCTCCTACAATGAGCAGTTCTTC.

In this sample, this clone turned up a few times. The rearrangement uses TRBV15 and TRBJ1-1; D is ambiguous. Per the germline V gene, CDR1 is LNHNV and CDR2 is YYDKDF (reference sequence). The length of the CDR3 is 14 residues. V was cut by 0 bases and J by 4 bases, with 9 bases left in between. The CDR3 protein is CATSREYRVTEAFF. The CDR3 DNA sequence: TGTGCCACCAGCAGAGAATATCGGGTCACTGAAGCTTTCTTT. Full variable domain (remainder filled in from reference TRBV15 and TRBJ1-1): DAMVIQNPRYQVTQFGKPVTLSCSQTLNHNVMYWYQQKSSQAPKLLFHYYDKDFNNEADTPDNFQSRRPNTSFCFLDIRSPGLGDTAMYLCATSREYRVTEAFFGQGTRLTVV.

This clone appeared a few times. The rearrangement links TRBV29-1 to TRBJ2-3; TRBD2 matches at 11 bases. This CDR3 is 12 amino acids long. Trimming cost V 7 bases and J 6 bases; bases outside gene matches: 3. Germline-derived CDR1 and CDR2 are SQVTM and ANQGSEA. CDR3 in amino acids: CSASGRRDTQYF. CDR3 in DNA: TGCAGCGCTAGCGGGAGGCGGGATACGCAGTATTTT.

Only a few counts were recorded for this clone. The chain has TRBV29-1 and TRBJ2-4, with 9 bases matching TRBD1. Germline loops: CDR1 SQVTM, CDR2 ANQGSEA. CDR3 length equals 14 residues. Trimming removed 7 bases from V and 7 bases from J; junction bases left unmatched: 11. CDR3 coding DNA: TGCAGCGCAACTACAGGGGGCATGGGTAACATTCAGTACTTC. Protein product: CSATTGGMGNIQYF.

This clone was counted between two and nine times. The V call is TRBV30, the J call TRBJ1-2; no clear D gene. The CDR3 has 13 residues. Trimming shortened V by 2 bases and J by 6 bases, and 13 bases separated the two germline ends. Germline V gene lookup returns CDR1 GTSNPN and CDR2 SVGIG (reference sequence). CDR3 nucleotide sequence: TGTGCCTGGAGTCCATCAGGAATTAATGGCTACACCTTC. Its protein product is CAWSPSGINGYTF.

The rearrangement links TRBV30 to TRBJ2-7; 8 nucleotides agree with TRBD1. This CDR3 has 14 residues. Trimming removed 3 bases from V and 0 bases from J; junction bases left unmatched: 4. Per the germline V gene, CDR1 is GTSNPN and CDR2 is SVGIG (reference sequence). CDR3 in DNA: TGTGCCTGGAGGCCAACAGGGGGCTCCTACGAGCAGTACTTC. Its protein product is CAWRPTGGSYEQYF.

J is TRBJ2-3 and V is TRBV7-2; D remains unclear. Trimming removed 2 bases from V and 6 bases from J, with 12 bases in between. Germline V lookup: CDR1 SGHTA, CDR2 FQGNSA. The CDR3 extends over 14 amino acids. The CDR3 here is CASSLNQLGDTQYF. CDR3 nucleotides: TGTGCCAGCAGCTTAAACCAACTTGGGGATACGCAGTATTTT.

This clone has only a few counts. This rearrangement joins TRBV29-1 to TRBJ1-5, with D possibly being TRBD1 (5 bases). Germline V lookup: CDR1 SQVTM, CDR2 ANQGSEA. The CDR3 runs 13 residues. The germline V and J ends were trimmed by 4 bases and 5 bases, with 12 bases remaining between them. This CDR3 reads CSVVWRGDQPQHF. The CDR3 coding sequence is TGCAGCGTTGTGTGGAGGGGTGATCAGCCCCAGCATTTT.

V gene TRBV28 combines with J gene TRBJ2-7, with 10 bases that match TRBD2. The CDR3 runs to 16 residues. Trimming removed 6 bases from V and 3 bases from J; junction bases left unmatched: 11. CDR1 MDHEN and CDR2 SYDVKM come from the germline V gene. CDR3 DNA sequence: TGTGCCAGCAGGAAAACGGGACTAGCGATTCTCTACGAGCAGTACTTC. Protein: CASRKTGLAILYEQYF.

This clone was seen only a few times. This chain uses TRBV29-1 with TRBJ1-1; D gene ambiguous. There are 14 residues in the CDR3. Germline assignment: CDR1 SQVTM and CDR2 ANQGSEA. V was trimmed by 7 bases and J by 0 bases, leaving 15 bases between them. The CDR3: CSALRTSMNTEAFF. CDR3 sequence (DNA): TGCAGCGCCCTCCGGACCTCAATGAACACTGAAGCTTTCTTT. Full variable domain (missing parts from reference TRBV29-1 and TRBJ1-1): SAVISQKPSRDICQRGTSLTIQCQVDSQVTMMFWYRQQPGQSLTLIATANQGSEATYESGFVIDKFPISRPNLTFSTLTVSNMSPEDSSIYLCSALRTSMNTEAFFGQGTRLTVV.

This clone was detected a few times. The J gene is TRBJ1-5, the V gene TRBV7-9, with 7 positions matching TRBD1. V shed 0 bases, J shed 7 bases, and the junction held 9 bases outside the gene matches. The CDR3 is made up of 16 amino acids. Per germline, CDR1 SEHNR and CDR2 FQNEAQ (reference sequence). The CDR3 region is CASSLAYKGATQPQHF. CDR3 nucleotide sequence: TGTGCCAGCAGCTTAGCGTATAAGGGGGCAACACAGCCCCAGCATTTT.

In its sample, this clone was seen a few times. This chain links TRBV13 with TRBJ2-1; TRBD2 matches 10 bases. The CDR3 sequence is 15 residues long. V shed 5 bases and J 3 bases; nucleotides not matched to a gene: 4. Germline V gives CDR1 PRHDT, CDR2 FYEKMQ (reference sequence). CDR3 region: CASSHGLAVYNEQFF. The CDR3 DNA reads as TGTGCCAGCAGCCATGGACTAGCGGTCTACAATGAGCAGTTCTTC. Drawing the rest from reference TRBV13 and TRBJ2-1, the complete variable domain is AAGVIQSPRHLIKEKRETATLKCYPIPRHDTVYWYQQGPGQDPQFLISFYEKMQSDKGSIPDRFSAQQFSDYHSELNMSSLELGDSALYFCASSHGLAVYNEQFFGPGTRLTVL.

This clone has only a few counts. Other DNA sequences in this specimen translate into the identical CDR3. This chain joins TRBV7-9 and TRBJ2-5; no clear D. V lost 5 bases to trimming and J lost 2 bases, with 9 bases between them. The CDR3 covers 13 residues. From germline, CDR1 is SEHNR and CDR2 FQNEAQ (reference sequence). The CDR3, as DNA: TGTGCCAGCAGCCCTGGATCACAAGAGACCCAGTACTTC. Its translation is CASSPGSQETQYF.

The chain couples TRBV30 to TRBJ2-1; 9 bases fit TRBD2. Trimming at V came to 1 base and at J to 4 bases, leaving 5 bases not matched to a gene. Per the germline V gene, CDR1 is GTSNPN and CDR2 is SVGIG (reference sequence). This CDR3 contains 15 residues. The CDR3: CAWSEASGAYNEQFF. In nucleotides, the CDR3 is TGTGCCTGGAGTGAGGCTAGCGGGGCTTACAATGAGCAGTTCTTC.